This TCR beta chain appears in the sequencing data of a study of breast tumors, draining lymph nodes, adjacent tissues. Regarding the study as a whole: The lymph node origin of tumor T cells was framed as consistent with a hypothesis, not demonstrated. Tumor repertoires ranked between lymph nodes and nontumor tissue in diversity, with V and J gene preferences. Tumor and nontumor repertoires were significantly more similar in luminal-like than in basal-like breast cancer. Findings are consistent with lymph node origin and intratumoral expansion of most tumor T cells.

This clonotype was found many times. Its antigen is as yet unknown. The CDR3 extends over 13 amino acids. V was cut by 7 bases and J by 4 bases, with 13 bases left in between. Germline assignment: CDR1 SNHLY and CDR2 FYNNEI. TCRdb analysed the multiplex PCR reads with MiXCR anew, one entry per CDR3 protein. This sample has about 20,000 distinct CDR3 sequences; over 40% occur once, and the top ten carry roughly a fifth. Sequencing was carried out using breast tumor tissue. This receptor was identified in a female donor with breast cancer. Some clones in this sample may be carry-over from other donors' samples. The chain employs TRBV2 and TRBJ2-5; D is possibly TRBD1 (5 bases). The CDR3 is CASTLRAGETQYF. CDR3 bases: TGTGCCAGCACACTCAGGGCCGGAGAGACCCAGTACTTC.